This T cell receptor beta chain is drawn from a study of regulatory T cells in long-lasting Graves disease (dated by TCRdb to the early 2020s). With regard to the full study: Antithyroid drugs had been taken for less than 3 months by newly diagnosed Graves' disease patients. This study used TCR sequencing and RNA sequencing of peripheral blood to compare persistent Graves' disease patients against newly diagnosed Graves' disease patients. TCR sequencing covered some 13 persistent and some 20 newly diagnosed Graves' disease patients, about 35 samples in total. The study took place in China and was registered as a clinical trial. Overall study results and their limits: Preferential use of TRBV28, TRBJ1-2 and TRBJ2-5 was observed in persistent disease, whereas TRBV20-1 and TRBJ2-1 were favored in newly diagnosed disease. More public clonotypes were shared among persistent patients (under 3,000) than among newly diagnosed patients (966). Because the primary lesion, thyroid tissue, could not be accessed, the study looked at peripheral blood alone. The authors acknowledged the small sample size as a limitation that may reduce accuracy. Only the TCR beta chain was sequenced and analyzed. Compared with newly diagnosed patients, persistent Graves' disease patients had lower TCR Shannon entropy and fewer highly expanded clones, which suggests clonal expansion.

The sample's time point label is to be understood as: newly diagnosed GD, antithyroid drugs for less than 3 months. For both TCR sequencing and RNA sequencing, RNA was extracted from PBMCs in TRIzol. Graves' disease was diagnosed according to American Thyroid Association guidelines. Recruitment of patients was carried out at an endocrinology department in Xi'an, China. Each patient gave approximately 10 milliliters of peripheral blood, collected in an EDTA anticoagulant tube. PBMCs were isolated by Ficoll Paque Plus density gradient separation without further T cell sorting. RNA quality was checked with an Agilent 2100 Bioanalyzer and agarose gel, and concentration with a NanoDrop 2000. In its sample, this clonotype was seen many times. This clone's antigen is unknown. It has no much larger one-base neighbor in the sample; base qualities were not kept. Via the germline V gene, CDR1 is MDHEN and CDR2 SYDVKM. The V and J ends are trimmed by 6 bases and 10 bases, leaving 25 bases between them. Including the terminal cysteine and phenylalanine, the CDR3 comprises 16 residues. Only CDR3 DNA remains: 48 bases, in frame from the first base.

Receptors were amplified or captured by multiplex PCR. This sample was sequenced with an Illumina HiSeq 4000. CDR3 regions were amplified by Arm-PCR with iRepertoire HTBI primers to construct TCR beta libraries. PCR products were gel purified before sequencing. The original pipeline was this. Gene usage analysis of CDR3 amino acid clonotypes relied on the 62 TRBV and about 15 TRBJ segments identified across samples. COPE and FqMerger were used to merge filtered high-quality paired reads into contigs. Contigs were aligned with BLAST to IMGT TRBV, TRBD and TRBJ reference genes, and CDR3 was defined per IMGT. Clonotypes above 0.1% frequency were classified as highly expanded clones. Repertoire diversity was measured by Shannon entropy, and V-J evenness by the Gini coefficient. Public clonotypes were defined as clonotypes shared by more than one individual. In TCRdb, the public reads were trimmed at Q25 with fastp and aligned with MiXCR, with productive beta chains retained. Under each unique CDR3 protein, matching rows form one entry showing the most common genes and DNA. TCRdb's processing, not the authors' own work, is the source of the V and J calls. The sample has hundreds of thousands of distinct CDR3 sequences on record, around 15% of them singletons. In total, the top ten clones hold approximately 18% of the sample.

These data were also reused for a study on T cells in Graves' hyperthyroidism and ophthalmopathy. According to the second study: Graves' hyperthyroidism was defined as stable when no progression to ophthalmopathy occurred over 18 months of follow-up. Hyperthyroidism patients were newly diagnosed, with disease duration under 2 months, and aged 18 to 65 years. The study excluded patients with uncontrolled infections, other autoimmune diseases, pregnancy or lactation. Diagnoses were established on the basis of clinical symptoms, serum thyroxine and TRAb, thyroid ultrasound, and orbital computed tomography. A first-round RT-PCR of the TCR CDR3 used the HTBI primer set with the Qiagen OneStep RT-PCR kit. Most expanded thyroid clonotypes (frequency above 0.001) were also detected in blood, suggesting blood repertoires may reflect thyroid immune responses. In cross-validation, a model built on a 13 V-J signature told ophthalmopathy apart from stable hyperthyroidism with roughly 87% sensitivity and approximately 81% specificity, and in testing the same model reached 80%/75%. In validation, the model predicted progression to ophthalmopathy with over 60% sensitivity and approximately 74% specificity, a median of about 6.7 months before onset. TCR V-J signatures able to tell the groups apart were searched for in a discovery cohort of approximately 95 patients, of whom around 43 had Graves' ophthalmopathy and 57 had stable Graves' hyperthyroidism. Whether ophthalmopathy could be predicted prospectively was tested in an independent validation cohort made up of approximately 19 hyperthyroidism patients plus 17 patients who later progressed to ophthalmopathy. The roughly 91 discovery patients were randomly divided into training and test sets at a 7:3 ratio. Thyroid tissue and blood T-cell repertoires from six or seven Graves' hyperthyroidism patients were also compared in the study. Following sampling, methimazole starting at 30 mg daily was given to hyperthyroidism patients, and high-dose intravenous methylprednisolone was given to ophthalmopathy patients. A second multiplex PCR round built the libraries, followed by size selection and purification. The libraries were sequenced on an Illumina HiSeq2000 using paired-end 100 bp reads. SOAPnuke was used to process the raw data, removing reads that contained adapters or uncalled bases, had a mean Phred below 15, or lacked an exact match to the constant primer or identifier. High-quality paired reads were merged using COPE v1.2.5, and each unique nucleotide sequence was defined as a clonotype. MiTCR v1.1 was used to align clonotypes to the IMGT TRBV, TRBD and TRBJ reference segments. The analysis included only V-J combinations with a frequency above 0.0001, which together covered 99% to 99.2% of the repertoires. The TCS score was defined as the ratio of F50 (clonal expansion) to E x V (chaos), calculated using BLOSUM62-based TCRdist between CDR3 peptides within each V-J. Welch's t-statistics and random forest reduced roughly 540 V-J features to about 12, which were used in a naive Bayes classifier (R e1071). No statistical method was used to fix the sample size in advance, and group allocation was not hidden from the investigators. TCR Vbeta CDR3 sequencing of around 130 peripheral blood samples (over 40 ophthalmopathy, 75 or so hyperthyroidism and around 17 progressor patients) is reported in the paper.

The material sequenced was peripheral blood mononuclear cells (PBMCs), taken at new diagnosis, from a patient treated with antithyroid drugs. The chain was built from TRBV28 and TRBJ2-1; no D gene call is confident. The clonotype was recovered from a woman in her thirties with Graves disease. Donor details come from another sample of the same person, matched by shared clones. The base sequence is TGTGCCAGCAGATTAGGACCCCCCCCCATCGTCGGGGAGCAGTTCTTC. This encodes CASRLGPPPIVGEQFF. Here the CDR3 is joined to the reference TRBV28 and TRBJ2-1 genes, and the full variable domain is: DVKVTQSSRYLVKRTGEKVFLECVQDMDHENMFWYRQDPGLGLRLIYFSYDVKMKEKGDIPEGYSVSREKKERFSLILESASTNQTSMYLCASRLGPPPIVGEQFFGPGTRLTVL.